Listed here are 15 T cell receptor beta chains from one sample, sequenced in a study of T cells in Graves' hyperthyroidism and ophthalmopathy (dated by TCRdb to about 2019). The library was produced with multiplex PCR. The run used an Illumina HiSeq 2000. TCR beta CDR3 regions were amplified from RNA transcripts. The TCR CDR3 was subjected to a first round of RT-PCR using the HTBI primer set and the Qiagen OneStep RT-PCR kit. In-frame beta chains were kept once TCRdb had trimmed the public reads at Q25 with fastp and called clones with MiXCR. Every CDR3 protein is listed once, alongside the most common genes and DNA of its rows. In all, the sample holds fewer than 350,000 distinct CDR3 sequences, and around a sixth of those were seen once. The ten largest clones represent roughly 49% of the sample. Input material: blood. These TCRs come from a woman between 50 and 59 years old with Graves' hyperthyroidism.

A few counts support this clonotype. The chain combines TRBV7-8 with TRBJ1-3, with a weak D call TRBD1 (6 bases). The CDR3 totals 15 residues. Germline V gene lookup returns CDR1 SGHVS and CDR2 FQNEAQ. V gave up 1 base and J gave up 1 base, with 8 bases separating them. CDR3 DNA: TGTGCCAGCAGCTTAGACAGGGTGTCTGGAAACACCATATATTTT. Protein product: CASSLDRVSGNTIYF.

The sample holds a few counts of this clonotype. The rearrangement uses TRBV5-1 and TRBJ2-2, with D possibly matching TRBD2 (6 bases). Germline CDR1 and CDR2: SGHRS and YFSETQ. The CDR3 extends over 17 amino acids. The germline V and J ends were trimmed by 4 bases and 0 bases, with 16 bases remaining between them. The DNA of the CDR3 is TGCGCCAGCAGCCCTCACCGGGACTTCGCGAACACCGGGGAGCTGTTTTTT. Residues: CASSPHRDFANTGELFF.

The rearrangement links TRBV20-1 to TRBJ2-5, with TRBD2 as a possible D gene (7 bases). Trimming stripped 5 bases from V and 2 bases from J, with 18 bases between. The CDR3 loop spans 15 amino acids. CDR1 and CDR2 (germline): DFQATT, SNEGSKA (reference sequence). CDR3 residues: CSAGGGGAAQETQYF. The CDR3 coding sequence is TGCAGTGCTGGGGGAGGGGGGGCGGCACAAGAGACCCAGTACTTC.

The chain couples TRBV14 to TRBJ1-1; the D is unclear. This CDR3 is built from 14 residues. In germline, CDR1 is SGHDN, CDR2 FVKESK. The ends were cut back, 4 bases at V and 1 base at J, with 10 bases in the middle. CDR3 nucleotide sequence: TGTGCCAGCAGCCGGGTGCACGGGAACACTGAAGCTTTCTTT. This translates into CASSRVHGNTEAFF.

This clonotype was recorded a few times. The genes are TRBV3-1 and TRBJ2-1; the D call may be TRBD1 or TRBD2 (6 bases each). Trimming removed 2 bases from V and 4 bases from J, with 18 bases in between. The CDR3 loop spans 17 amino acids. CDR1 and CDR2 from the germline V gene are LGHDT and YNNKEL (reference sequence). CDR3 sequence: CASSQRRVGGGYNEQFF. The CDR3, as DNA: TGTGCCAGCAGCCAAAGGAGGGTAGGGGGAGGATACAATGAGCAGTTCTTC.

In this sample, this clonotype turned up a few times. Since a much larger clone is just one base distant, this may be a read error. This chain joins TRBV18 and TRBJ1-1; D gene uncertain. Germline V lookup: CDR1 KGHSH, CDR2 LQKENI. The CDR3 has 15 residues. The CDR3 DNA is TGTGCCAACTCACCGCCGAAGGTGATTAACACTGAAGCTTTCTTT. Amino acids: CANSPPKVINTEAFF.

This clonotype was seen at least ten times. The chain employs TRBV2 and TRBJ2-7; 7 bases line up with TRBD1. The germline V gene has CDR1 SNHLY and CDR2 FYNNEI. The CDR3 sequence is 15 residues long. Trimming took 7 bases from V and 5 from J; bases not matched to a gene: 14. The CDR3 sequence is CASNLDRDSNHEQYV. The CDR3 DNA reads TGTGCCAGCAACCTTGACAGGGATTCTAATCACGAGCAGTACGTC.

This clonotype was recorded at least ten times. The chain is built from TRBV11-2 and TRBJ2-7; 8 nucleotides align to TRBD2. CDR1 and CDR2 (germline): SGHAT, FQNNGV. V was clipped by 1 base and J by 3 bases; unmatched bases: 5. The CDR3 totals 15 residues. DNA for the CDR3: TGTGCCAGCAGCTTAGCGGGAGGGGGTTACTACGAGCAGTACTTC. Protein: CASSLAGGGYYEQYF.

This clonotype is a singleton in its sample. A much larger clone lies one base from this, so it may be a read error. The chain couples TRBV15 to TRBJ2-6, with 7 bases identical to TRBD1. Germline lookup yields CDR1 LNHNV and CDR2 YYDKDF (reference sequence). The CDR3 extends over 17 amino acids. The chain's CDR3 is CATSDRASRSGANVLIF. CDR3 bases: TGTGCCACCAGCGACAGGGCAAGTCGCTCTGGGGCCAACGTCCTGATTTTC.

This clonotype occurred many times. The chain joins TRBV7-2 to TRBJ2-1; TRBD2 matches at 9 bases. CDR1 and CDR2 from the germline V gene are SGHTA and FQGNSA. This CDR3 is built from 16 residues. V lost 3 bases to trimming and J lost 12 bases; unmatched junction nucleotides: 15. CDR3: CASSLAAGGDLGRQFF. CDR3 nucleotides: TGTGCCAGCAGCTTGGCGGCGGGGGGGGACCTTGGGAGGCAGTTCTTC.

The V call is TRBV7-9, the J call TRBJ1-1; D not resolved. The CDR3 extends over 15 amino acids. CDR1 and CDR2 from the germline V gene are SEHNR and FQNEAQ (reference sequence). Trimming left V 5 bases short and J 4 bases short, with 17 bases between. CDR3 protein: CASSPFGSSGTEAFF. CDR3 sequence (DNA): TGTGCCAGCAGCCCCTTTGGGTCATCGGGCACTGAAGCTTTCTTT.

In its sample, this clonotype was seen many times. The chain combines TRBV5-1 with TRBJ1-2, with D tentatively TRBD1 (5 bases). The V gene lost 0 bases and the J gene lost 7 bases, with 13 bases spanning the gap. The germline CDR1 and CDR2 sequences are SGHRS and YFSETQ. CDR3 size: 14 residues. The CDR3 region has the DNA TGCGCCAGCAGCTTGGCAGGGAGAGTTATTGGCTACACCTTC. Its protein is CASSLAGRVIGYTF.

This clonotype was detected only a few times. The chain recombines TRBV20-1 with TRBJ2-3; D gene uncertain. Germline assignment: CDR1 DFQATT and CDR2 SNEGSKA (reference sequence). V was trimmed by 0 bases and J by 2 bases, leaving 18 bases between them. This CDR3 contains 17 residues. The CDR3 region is CSARDFPRAQYTDTQYF. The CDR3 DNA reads TGCAGTGCTAGAGATTTCCCGCGAGCCCAATACACAGATACGCAGTATTTT.

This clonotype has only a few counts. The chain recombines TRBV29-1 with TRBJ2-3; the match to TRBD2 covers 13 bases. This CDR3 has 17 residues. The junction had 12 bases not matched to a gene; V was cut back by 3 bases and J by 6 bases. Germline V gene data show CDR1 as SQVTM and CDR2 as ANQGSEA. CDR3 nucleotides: TGCAGCGTTGATGGGGTAGTGGGACTAGCGGGACTGGATACGCAGTATTTT. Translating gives CSVDGVVGLAGLDTQYF.

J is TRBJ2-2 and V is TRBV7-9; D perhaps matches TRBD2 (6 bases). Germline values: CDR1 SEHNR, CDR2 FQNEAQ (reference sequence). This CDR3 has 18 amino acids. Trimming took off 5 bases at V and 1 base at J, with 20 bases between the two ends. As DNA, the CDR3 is TGTGCCAGCAGCCAGTCGGCGGCGGGAAACAGGAACACCGGGGAGCTGTTTTTT. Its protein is CASSQSAAGNRNTGELFF.